The source of this T cell receptor beta chain is a study of CD8+CD57+ T cells in acquired aplastic anemia. Study-wide background: Sorted cells (CD4+ and CD8+) yielded DNA amounts that averaged approximately 3 ug. Study findings and constraints: Patients and controls shared some 30 CD8+ CDR3 sequences.

This clonotype was detected ten times or more. Its antigen is not identified. TCR beta VDJ and CDR3 profiling used genomic DNA as template. TCRdb re-analysed the reads in MiXCR, keeping a single row per CDR3 protein. The table has approximately 150,000 distinct CDR3 sequences, 65% to 75% seen once. Patients who underwent sequencing had shown CD8+CD57+ cell expansion by flow cytometry. The CDR3 covers 12 residues. The V gene end was trimmed by 6 bases and the J gene end by 10 bases; junction bases not matched to a gene: 6. Input material: sorted CD4+, CD8+, or CD8+CD57+ T cells (not recorded which) from PBMCs. This receptor was obtained from a human donor with aplastic anemia. The chain has TRBV12-3 or TRBV12-4 and TRBJ2-1; 7 bases align to TRBD2. CDR3 in DNA: TGTGCCAGCAGCCCGGGGAGGGAAGAGCAGTTCTTC. Amino acids: CASSPGREEQFF.